A single T cell receptor beta chain is shown here with its context. TCRdb's table, derived via immunoSEQ multiplex PCR, lists solely in-frame clones and lacks some. This table holds nearly 50,000 clones, around 94% found once. The CDR3 loop spans 12 amino acids. CDR1 is KGHSH, CDR2 LQKENI, per germline. The V and J ends lost 7 bases and 5 bases respectively, with 11 bases between them. This sample was included in a study of T cell changes during pregnancy in multiple sclerosis. Source: CD4+ T cells from peripheral blood mononuclear cells, taken in the first trimester of pregnancy. The chain recombines TRBV18 with TRBJ1-1; unclear D gene. This receptor was obtained from a female donor with multiple sclerosis, enrolled in a pregnancy study. CDR3 residues: CASFSVSTEAFF. Here the CDR3 DNA reads TGTGCCAGCTTCTCCGTCAGTACTGAAGCTTTCTTT.